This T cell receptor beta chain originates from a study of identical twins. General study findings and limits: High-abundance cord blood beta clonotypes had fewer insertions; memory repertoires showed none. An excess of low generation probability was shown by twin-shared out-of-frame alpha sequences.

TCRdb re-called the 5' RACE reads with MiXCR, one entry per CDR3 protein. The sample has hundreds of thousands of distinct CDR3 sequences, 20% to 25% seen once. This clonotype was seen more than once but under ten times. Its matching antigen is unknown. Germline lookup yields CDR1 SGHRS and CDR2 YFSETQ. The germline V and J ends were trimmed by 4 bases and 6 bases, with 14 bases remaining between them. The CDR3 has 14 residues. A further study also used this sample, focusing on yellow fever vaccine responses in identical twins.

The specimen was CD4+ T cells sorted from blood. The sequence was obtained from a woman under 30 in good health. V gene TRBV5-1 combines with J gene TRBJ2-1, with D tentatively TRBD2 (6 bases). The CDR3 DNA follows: TGCGCCAGCAGCAGCCGGGACTCTATCAATGAGCAGTTCTTC. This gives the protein CASSSRDSINEQFF.